The clone carrying this T cell receptor beta chain was observed a handful of times. The target antigen is unknown. This entry belongs to a study of molecular identifiers for immune sequencing clone quantification. With listed TCR primers and previously described methods, bulk TCR libraries were prepared. TCRdb reprocessed the PCR reads via MiXCR and lists one record per CDR3 protein. The sample lists 550,000 to 750,000 distinct CDR3 sequences; 15% to 20% were seen once. Study-level points and caveats: The share of molecules held by clones above 20 RNA copies was over 98% in effector cells and under 1% in naive cells.

CDR1 is LNHNV and CDR2 is YYDKDF in the germline V gene (reference sequence). Unmatched junction bases numbered 4, after V lost 5 bases and J lost 1 base. CDR3 length: 15 residues. The receptor was derived from a human donor in good health. Some libraries in this study had Jurkat cell RNA spiked in. The chain is built from TRBV15 and TRBJ1-2; TRBD1 matches at 10 bases. The sequencing input was naive CD8+ T cells from blood, with Jurkat cell RNA spiked in. Regarding subset: FACS-sorted CD8+CD4-CCR7+CD45RA+ naive T cells. CDR3 in DNA: TGTGCCACCAGCGGGACAGGGGACCTTAACTATGGCTACACCTTC. Its protein is CATSGTGDLNYGYTF.